The source of this T cell receptor (beta chain) is a study of cytomegalovirus exposure and HLA in healthy donors. General study findings and limits: TCR clusters originating in the first cohort tended to co-occur in the roughly 110 validation repertoires, according to a later analysis.

Here immunoSEQ multiplex PCR was the method, and the copy in TCRdb shows in-frame clones only, minus some. Among 150,000 to 200,000 clones, over 85% were seen once, and the ten largest hold 4% to 5%. A remark on this clone: Its antigen remains unidentified.

The V gene end was trimmed by 0 bases and the J gene end by 4 bases; junction bases not matched to a gene: 16. Germline V gene data show CDR1 as SGDLS and CDR2 as YYNGEE. The length of the CDR3 is 19 residues. This clonotype was obtained from a man aged 18 to 30 in good health and CMV-seropositive. The chain combines TRBV9 with TRBJ2-5; 9 nucleotides align to TRBD2. Material for sequencing was PBMCs. The CDR3 DNA follows: TGTGCCAGCAGCGTAGGTGGCCTAGCGGGAAAGAGGGTCGTAGAGACCCAGTACTTC. Its translation is CASSVGGLAGKRVVETQYF.